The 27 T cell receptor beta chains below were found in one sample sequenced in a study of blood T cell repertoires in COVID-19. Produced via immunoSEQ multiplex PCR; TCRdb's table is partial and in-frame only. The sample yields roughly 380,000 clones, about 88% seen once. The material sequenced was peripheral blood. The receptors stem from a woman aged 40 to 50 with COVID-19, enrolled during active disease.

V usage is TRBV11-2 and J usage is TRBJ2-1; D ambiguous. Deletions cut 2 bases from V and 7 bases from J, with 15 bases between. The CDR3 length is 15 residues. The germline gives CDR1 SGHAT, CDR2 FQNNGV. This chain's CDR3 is CASSLSSSPRNEQFF. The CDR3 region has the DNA TGTGCCAGCAGCTTAAGTAGCTCCCCGCGAAATGAGCAGTTCTTC.

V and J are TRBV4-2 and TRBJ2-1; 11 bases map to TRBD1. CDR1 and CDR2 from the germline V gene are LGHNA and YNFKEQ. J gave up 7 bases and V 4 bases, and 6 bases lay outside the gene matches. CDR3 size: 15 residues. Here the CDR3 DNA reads TGTGCCAGCAGCCTAGGGACAGGGGGGAGTAATGAGCAGTTCTTC. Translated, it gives CASSLGTGGSNEQFF.

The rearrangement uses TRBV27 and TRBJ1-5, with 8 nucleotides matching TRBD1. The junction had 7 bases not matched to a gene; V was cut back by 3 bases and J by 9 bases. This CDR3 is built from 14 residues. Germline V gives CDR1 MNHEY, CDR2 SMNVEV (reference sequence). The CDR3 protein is CASSFQGATGPQHF. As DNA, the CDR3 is TGTGCCAGCAGTTTCCAGGGGGCGACAGGGCCCCAGCATTTT.

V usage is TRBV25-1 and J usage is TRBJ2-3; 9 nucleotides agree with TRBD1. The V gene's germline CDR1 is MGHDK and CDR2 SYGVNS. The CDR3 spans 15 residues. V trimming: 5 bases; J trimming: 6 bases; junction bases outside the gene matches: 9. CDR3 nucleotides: TGTGCCAGCAGTTTCTCGGGACAGGGTGTGGATACGCAGTATTTT. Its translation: CASSFSGQGVDTQYF.

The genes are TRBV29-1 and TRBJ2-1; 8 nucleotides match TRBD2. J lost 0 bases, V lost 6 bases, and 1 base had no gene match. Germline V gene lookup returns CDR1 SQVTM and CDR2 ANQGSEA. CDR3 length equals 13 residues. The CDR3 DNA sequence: TGCAGCGTCGGGACTAGCTCCTACAATGAGCAGTTCTTC. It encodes CSVGTSSYNEQFF.

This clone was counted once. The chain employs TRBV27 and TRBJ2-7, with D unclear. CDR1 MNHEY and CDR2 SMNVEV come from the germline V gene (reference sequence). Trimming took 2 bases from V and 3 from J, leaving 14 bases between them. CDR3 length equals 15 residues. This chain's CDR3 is CASSLSWRSLYEQYF. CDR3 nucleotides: TGTGCCAGCAGTTTAAGTTGGCGGTCGCTCTACGAGCAGTACTTC.

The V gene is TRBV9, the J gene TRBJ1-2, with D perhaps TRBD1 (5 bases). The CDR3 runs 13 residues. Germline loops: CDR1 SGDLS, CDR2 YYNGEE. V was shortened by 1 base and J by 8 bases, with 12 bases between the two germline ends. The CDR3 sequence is CASSVHWGDGYTF. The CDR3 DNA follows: TGTGCCAGCAGCGTACATTGGGGCGACGGCTACACCTTC.

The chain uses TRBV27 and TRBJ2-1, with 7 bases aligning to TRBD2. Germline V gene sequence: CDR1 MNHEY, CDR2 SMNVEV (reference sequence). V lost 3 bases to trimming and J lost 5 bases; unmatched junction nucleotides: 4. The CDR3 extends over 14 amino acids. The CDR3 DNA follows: TGTGCCAGCAGTTTCGACGGGGGGAACAATGAGCAGTTCTTC. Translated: CASSFDGGNNEQFF.

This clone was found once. This CDR3 reads CASSGAYYGYTF. The CDR3 DNA sequence: TGTGCCAGCAGCGGGGCTTACTATGGCTACACCTTC. V gene TRBV6-2 or TRBV6-3 combines with J gene TRBJ1-2; TRBD1 is a possible D gene (5 bases). The CDR3 length is 12 residues. Per germline, CDR1 MNHEY and CDR2 SVGEGT. V was trimmed by 6 bases and J by 3 bases, leaving 8 bases between them.

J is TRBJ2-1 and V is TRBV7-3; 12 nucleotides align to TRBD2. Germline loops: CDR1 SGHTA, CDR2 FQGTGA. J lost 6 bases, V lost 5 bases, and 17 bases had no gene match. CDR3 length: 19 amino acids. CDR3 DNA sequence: TGTGCCAGCAGCCCCCTCCCCCGACTAGCGGGGGCCTCCGGCAATGAGCAGTTCTTC. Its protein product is CASSPLPRLAGASGNEQFF.

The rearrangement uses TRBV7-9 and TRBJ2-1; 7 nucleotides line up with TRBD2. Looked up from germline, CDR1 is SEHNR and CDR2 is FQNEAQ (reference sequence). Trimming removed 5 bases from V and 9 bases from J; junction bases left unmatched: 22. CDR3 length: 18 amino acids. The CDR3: CASSQGSVFGGSTGEQFF. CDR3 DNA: TGTGCCAGCAGCCAAGGGTCGGTATTTGGCGGGAGTACAGGTGAGCAGTTCTTC.

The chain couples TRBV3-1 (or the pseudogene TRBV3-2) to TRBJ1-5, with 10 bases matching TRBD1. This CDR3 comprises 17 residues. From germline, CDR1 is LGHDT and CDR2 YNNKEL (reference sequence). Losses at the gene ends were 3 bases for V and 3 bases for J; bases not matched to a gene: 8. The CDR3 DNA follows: TGTGCCAGCAGCCAGCCCCGGGACAGGGGTTACAATCAGCCCCAGCATTTT. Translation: CASSQPRDRGYNQPQHF.

The CDR3 sequence: CASSYGQGLSYEQYF. The CDR3, as DNA: TGTGCCAGCAGTTACGGTCAGGGCCTCTCCTACGAGCAGTACTTC. This rearrangement joins TRBV6-2 or TRBV6-3 to TRBJ2-7; D possibly corresponds to TRBD1 (5 bases). The V end was cut by 2 bases, the J end by 0 bases, with 11 bases between. Looked up from germline, CDR1 is MNHEY and CDR2 is SVGEGT. The CDR3 is made up of 15 amino acids.

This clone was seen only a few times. CDR3 DNA sequence: TGTGCCACCAAAGCGGCTAGGAGCTCCTACGAGCAGTACTTC. Amino acids: CATKAARSSYEQYF. This chain joins TRBV7-2 and TRBJ2-7; perhaps TRBD2 as D (5 bases). The length of the CDR3 is 14 residues. Trimming removed 10 bases from V and 0 bases from J, with 16 bases in between. Germline assignment: CDR1 SGHTA and CDR2 FQGNSA. Full variable domain (outside the CDR3, taken from reference TRBV7-2 and TRBJ2-7): GAGVSQSPSNKVTEKGKDVELRCDPISGHTALYWYRQSLGQGLEFLIYFQGNSAPDKSGLPSDRFSAERTGGSVSTLTIQRTQQEDSAVYLCATKAARSSYEQYFGPGTRLTVT.

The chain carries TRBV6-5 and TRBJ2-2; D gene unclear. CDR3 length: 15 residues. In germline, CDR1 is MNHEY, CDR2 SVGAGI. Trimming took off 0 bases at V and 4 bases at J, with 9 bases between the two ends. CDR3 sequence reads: CASSYSLATTGELFF. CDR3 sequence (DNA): TGTGCCAGCAGTTACTCGTTGGCCACCACCGGGGAGCTGTTTTTT.

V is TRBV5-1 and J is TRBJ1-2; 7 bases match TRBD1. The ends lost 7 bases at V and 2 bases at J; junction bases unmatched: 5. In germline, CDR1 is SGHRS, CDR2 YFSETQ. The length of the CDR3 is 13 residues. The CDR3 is CASGSGQNYGYTF. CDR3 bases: TGCGCCAGCGGATCGGGACAGAACTATGGCTACACCTTC.

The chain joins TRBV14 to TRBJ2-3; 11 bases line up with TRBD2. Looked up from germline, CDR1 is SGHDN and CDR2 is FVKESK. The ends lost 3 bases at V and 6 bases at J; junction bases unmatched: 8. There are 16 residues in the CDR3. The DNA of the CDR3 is TGTGCCAGCAGCCATTTTACTAGCGGGAGATGGGATACGCAGTATTTT. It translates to CASSHFTSGRWDTQYF.

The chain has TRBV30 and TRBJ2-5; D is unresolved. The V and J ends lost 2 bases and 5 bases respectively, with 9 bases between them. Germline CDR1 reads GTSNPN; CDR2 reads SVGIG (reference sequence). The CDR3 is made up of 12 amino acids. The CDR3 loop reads CAWSLLRETQYF. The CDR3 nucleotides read TGTGCCTGGAGTCTTCTCCGTGAGACCCAGTACTTC.

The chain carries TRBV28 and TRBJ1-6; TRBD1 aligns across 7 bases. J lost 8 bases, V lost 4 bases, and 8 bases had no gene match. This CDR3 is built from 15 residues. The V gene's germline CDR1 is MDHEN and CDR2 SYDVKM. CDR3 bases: TGTGCCAGCAGTTGGGGACAGTTCGGGGATTCACCCCTCCACTTT. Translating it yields CASSWGQFGDSPLHF.

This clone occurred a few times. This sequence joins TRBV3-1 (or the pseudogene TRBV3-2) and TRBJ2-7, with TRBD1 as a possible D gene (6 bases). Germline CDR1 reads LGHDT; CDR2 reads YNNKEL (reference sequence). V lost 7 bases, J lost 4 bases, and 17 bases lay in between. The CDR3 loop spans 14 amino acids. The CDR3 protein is CASMSGQGRYEQYF. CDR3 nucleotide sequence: TGTGCCAGCATGTCTGGCCAGGGGAGATACGAGCAGTACTTC.

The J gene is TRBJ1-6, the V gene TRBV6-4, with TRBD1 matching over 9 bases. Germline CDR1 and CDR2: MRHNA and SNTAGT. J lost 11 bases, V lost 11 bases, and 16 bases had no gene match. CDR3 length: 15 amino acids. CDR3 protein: CAGLDRDRVYPPLHF. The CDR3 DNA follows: TGTGCCGGACTAGACCGGGACAGGGTTTATCCACCCCTCCACTTT.

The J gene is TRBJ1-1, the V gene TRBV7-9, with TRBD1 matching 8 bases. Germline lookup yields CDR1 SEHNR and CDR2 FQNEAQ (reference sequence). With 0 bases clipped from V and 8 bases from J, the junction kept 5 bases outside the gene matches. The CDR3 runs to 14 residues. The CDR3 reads CASSLAGQGLEAFF. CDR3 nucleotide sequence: TGTGCCAGCAGCTTAGCAGGACAGGGTCTCGAAGCTTTCTTT. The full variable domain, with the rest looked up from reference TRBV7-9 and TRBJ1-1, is DTGVSQNPRHKITKRGQNVTFRCDPISEHNRLYWYRQTLGQGPEFLTYFQNEAQLEKSRLLSDRFSAERPKGSFSTLEIQRTEQGDSAMYLCASSLAGQGLEAFFGQGTRLTVV.

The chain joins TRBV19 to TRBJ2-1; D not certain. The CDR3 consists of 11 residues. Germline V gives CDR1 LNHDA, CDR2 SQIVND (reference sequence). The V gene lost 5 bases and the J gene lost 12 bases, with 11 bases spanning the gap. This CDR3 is CASSGRWVQFF. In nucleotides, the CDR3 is TGTGCCAGTAGTGGCAGGTGGGTGCAGTTCTTC.

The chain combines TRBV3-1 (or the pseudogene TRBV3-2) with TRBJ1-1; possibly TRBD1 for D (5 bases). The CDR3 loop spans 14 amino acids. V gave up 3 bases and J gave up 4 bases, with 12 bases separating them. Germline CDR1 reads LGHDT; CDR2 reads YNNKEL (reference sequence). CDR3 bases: TGTGCCAGCAGCCAGCCCGGGGGGGGCACTGAAGCTTTCTTT. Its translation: CASSQPGGGTEAFF.

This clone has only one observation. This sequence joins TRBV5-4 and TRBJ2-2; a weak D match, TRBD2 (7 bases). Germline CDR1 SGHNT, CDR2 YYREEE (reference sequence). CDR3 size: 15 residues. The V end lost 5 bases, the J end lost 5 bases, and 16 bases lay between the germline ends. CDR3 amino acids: CASRSKGEGTGELFF. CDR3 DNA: TGTGCCAGCAGATCGAAGGGGGAGGGGACCGGGGAGCTGTTTTTT.

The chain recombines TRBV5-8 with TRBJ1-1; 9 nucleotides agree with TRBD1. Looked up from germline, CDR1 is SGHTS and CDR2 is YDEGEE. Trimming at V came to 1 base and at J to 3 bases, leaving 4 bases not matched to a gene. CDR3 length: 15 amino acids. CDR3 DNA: TGTGCCAGCAGCTTGAAGGGACAGGGCCACACTGAAGCTTTCTTT. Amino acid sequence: CASSLKGQGHTEAFF. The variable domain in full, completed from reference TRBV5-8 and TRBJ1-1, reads EAGVTQSPTHLIKTRGQQATLRCSPISGHTSVYWYQQALGLGLQFLLWYDEGEERNRGNFPPRFSGRQFPNYSSELNVNALELEDSALYLCASSLKGQGHTEAFFGQGTRLTVV.

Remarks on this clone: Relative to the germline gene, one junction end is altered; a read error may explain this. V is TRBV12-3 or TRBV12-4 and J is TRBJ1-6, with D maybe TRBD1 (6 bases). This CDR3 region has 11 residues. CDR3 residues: CASSVGQQKIF. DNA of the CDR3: TGTGCCAGCAGTGTTGGACAGCAGAAAATATTT.